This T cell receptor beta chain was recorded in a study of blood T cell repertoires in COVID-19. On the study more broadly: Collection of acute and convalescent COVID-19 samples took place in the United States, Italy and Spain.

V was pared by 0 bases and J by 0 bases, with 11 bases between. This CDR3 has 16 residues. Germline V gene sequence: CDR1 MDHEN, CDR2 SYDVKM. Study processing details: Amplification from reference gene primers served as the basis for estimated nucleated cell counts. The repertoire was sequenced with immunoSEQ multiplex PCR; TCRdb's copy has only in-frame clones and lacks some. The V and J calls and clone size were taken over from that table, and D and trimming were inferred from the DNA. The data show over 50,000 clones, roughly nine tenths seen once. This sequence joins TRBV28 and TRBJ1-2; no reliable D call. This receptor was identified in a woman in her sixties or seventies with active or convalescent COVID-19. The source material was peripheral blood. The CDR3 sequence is CASSLWEAVANYGYTF. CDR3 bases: TGTGCCAGCAGTTTATGGGAGGCGGTAGCTAACTATGGCTACACCTTC.